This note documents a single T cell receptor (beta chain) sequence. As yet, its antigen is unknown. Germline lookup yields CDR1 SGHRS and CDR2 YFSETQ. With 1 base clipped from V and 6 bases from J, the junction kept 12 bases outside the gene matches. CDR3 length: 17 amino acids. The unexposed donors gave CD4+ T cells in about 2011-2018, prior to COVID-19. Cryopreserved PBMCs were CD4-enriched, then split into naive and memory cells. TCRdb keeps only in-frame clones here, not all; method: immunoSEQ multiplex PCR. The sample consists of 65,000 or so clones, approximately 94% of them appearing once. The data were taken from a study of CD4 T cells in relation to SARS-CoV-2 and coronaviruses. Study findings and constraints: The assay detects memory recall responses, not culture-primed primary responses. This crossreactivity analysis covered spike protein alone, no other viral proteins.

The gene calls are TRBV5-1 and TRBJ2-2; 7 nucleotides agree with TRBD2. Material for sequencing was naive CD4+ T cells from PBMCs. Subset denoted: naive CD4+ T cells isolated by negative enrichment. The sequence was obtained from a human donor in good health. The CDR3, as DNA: TGCGCCAGCAGCTTGTTTCGGGCGACTAGCAATCCCGGGGAGCTGTTTTTT. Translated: CASSLFRATSNPGELFF.